This T cell receptor beta chain was retrieved from a study of identical twins. TCRdb reanalysed the 5' RACE reads using MiXCR and keeps one entry per CDR3 protein. This sample has about 330,000 distinct CDR3 sequences, with 9% to 15% found just once. These sequences were also reported in another study, on yellow fever vaccine responses in identical twins.

Sequencing was carried out using CD8+ T cells sorted from blood. This receptor was taken from a woman in her late teens or twenties in good health.

The CDR3 here is CASSDSSEGRAHTF. The CDR3 DNA sequence: TGTGCCAGCAGTGACTCATCGGAGGGGAGGGCGCACACCTTC. The rearrangement links TRBV6-4 to TRBJ1-2; possibly TRBD1 for D (5 bases). V was shortened by 0 bases and J by 12 bases, with 17 bases between the two germline ends. The CDR3 sequence is 14 residues long. Per the germline V gene, CDR1 is MRHNA and CDR2 is SNTAGT.